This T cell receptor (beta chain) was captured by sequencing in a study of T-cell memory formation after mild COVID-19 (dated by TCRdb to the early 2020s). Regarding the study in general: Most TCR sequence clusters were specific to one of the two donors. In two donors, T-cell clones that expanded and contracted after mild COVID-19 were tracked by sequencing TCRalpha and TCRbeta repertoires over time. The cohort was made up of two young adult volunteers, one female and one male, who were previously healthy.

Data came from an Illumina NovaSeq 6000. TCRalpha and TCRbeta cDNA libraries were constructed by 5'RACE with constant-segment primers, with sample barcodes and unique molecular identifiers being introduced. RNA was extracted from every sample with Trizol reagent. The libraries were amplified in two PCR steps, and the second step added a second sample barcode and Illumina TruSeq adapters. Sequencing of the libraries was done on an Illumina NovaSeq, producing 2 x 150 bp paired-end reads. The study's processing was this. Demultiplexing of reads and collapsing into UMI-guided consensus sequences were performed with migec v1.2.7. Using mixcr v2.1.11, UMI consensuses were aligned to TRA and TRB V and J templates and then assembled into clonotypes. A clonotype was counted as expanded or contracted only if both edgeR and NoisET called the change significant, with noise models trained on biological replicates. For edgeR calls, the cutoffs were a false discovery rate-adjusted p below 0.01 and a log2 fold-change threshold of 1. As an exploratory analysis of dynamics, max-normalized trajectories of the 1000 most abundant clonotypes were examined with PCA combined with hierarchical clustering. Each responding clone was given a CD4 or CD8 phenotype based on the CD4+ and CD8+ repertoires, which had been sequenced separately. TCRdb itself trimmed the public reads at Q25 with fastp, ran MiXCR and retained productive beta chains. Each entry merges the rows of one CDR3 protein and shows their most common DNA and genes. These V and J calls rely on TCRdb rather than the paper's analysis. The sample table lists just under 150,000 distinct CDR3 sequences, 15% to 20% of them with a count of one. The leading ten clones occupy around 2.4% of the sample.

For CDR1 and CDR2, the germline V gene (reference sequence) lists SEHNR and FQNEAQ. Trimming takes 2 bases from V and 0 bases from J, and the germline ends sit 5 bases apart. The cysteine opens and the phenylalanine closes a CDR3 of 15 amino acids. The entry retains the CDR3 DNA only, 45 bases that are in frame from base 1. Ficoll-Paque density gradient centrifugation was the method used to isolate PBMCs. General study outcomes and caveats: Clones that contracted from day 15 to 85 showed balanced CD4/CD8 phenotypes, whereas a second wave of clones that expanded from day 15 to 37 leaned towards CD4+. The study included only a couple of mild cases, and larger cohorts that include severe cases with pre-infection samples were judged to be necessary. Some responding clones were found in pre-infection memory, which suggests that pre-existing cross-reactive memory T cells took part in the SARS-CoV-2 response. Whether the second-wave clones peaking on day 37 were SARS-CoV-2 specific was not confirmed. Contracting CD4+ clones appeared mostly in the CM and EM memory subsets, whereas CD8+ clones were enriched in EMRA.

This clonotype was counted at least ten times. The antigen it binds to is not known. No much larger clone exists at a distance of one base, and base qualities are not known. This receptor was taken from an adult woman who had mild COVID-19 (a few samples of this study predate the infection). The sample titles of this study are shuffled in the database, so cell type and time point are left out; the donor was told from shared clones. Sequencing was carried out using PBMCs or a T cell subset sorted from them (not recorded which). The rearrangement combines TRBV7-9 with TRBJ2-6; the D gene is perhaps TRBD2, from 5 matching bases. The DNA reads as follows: TGTGCCAGCAGCTTACGGGGCTCTGGGGCCAACGTCCTGACTTTC. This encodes CASSLRGSGANVLTF.